This T cell receptor beta chain was observed in a study of T cell repertoires in cytomegalovirus infection. In the study overall: Matching HLA type and CMV infection were both indicated by public TCR beta signatures.

This clonotype showed up many times. Its antigen is currently unknown. TCRdb re-analysed the reads in MiXCR, keeping a single row per CDR3 protein. Here the sample spans under 90,000 distinct CDR3 sequences, under 25% being singletons. Study-level findings and limits: The ex vivo response was dominated by HLA-C-restricted CMV-specific TCR beta clonotypes. People with CMV and the relevant HLA were identified by cumulative public TCR beta family frequency.

Trimming took off 4 bases at V and 0 bases at J, with 11 bases between the two ends. There are 15 residues in the CDR3. Germline loops: CDR1 ENHRY, CDR2 SYGVKD. Sample: PBMCs, sequenced either directly or after in vitro stimulation (not recorded which). This TCR was sampled from a human donor in good health (CMV status not recorded). Some clones in this sample may be carry-over from other donors' samples. This chain joins TRBV10-3 and TRBJ2-3; D is possibly TRBD1 (5 bases). Written as DNA, the CDR3 is TGTGCCATCAGTGCGATTGGGGCAAGCACAGATACGCAGTATTTT. This sequence encodes CAISAIGASTDTQYF.